The 28 T cell receptor beta chains listed next were all sequenced from one sample in a study of cytotoxic CD8 clonotypes in ibrutinib-treated CLL. Method: immunoSEQ multiplex PCR; TCRdb's copy keeps in-frame clones and lacks some. The table lists approximately 100,000 clones, almost 80% of them singletons, with 25% to 40% in the top ten. Sequenced here: PBMCs, sampled after 12 months of ibrutinib treatment. Receptors originate from a human donor with chronic lymphocytic leukemia.

The rearrangement joins TRBV18 to TRBJ2-3; D is tentatively TRBD1 or TRBD2 (6 bases each). Germline assignment: CDR1 KGHSH and CDR2 LQKENI. V lost 2 bases, J lost 4 bases, and 19 bases lay in between. The CDR3 loop spans 17 amino acids. CDR3 in DNA: TGTGCCAGCTCACCAGGCTTGCAGGGGCGCGGGGCAGATACGCAGTATTTT. This sequence encodes CASSPGLQGRGADTQYF.

J is TRBJ1-3 and V is TRBV5-4; TRBD1 matches 7 bases. Germline V gene sequence: CDR1 SGHNT, CDR2 YYREEE (reference sequence). The J segment lost 2 bases and the V segment lost 4 bases, leaving 6 bases of the junction unmatched. The CDR3 is 15 residues long. CDR3 sequence: CASSTAGGPGNTIYF. In nucleotides, the CDR3 is TGTGCCAGCAGCACAGCAGGGGGTCCTGGAAACACCATATATTTT.

DNA of the CDR3: TGTGCCAGCAGTTTATGGGGGTACACTGAAGCTTTCTTT. Its translation is CASSLWGYTEAFF. The rearrangement links TRBV28 to TRBJ1-1; D is ambiguous. Germline V gene sequence: CDR1 MDHEN, CDR2 SYDVKM. There are 13 residues in the CDR3. Trimming pared 0 bases from V and 3 bases from J, leaving 5 bases between.

This CDR3 is CASSLDLRQRVLHF. The CDR3, as DNA: TGTGCCAGCAGCTTAGATCTAAGGCAGAGGGTACTCCACTTT. This chain connects TRBV11-3 to TRBJ1-6; D unclear. Trimming removed 0 bases from V and 16 bases from J, with 16 bases in between. CDR3 length: 14 residues. Germline V lookup: CDR1 SGHNT, CDR2 YENEEA.

The rearrangement joins TRBV20-1 to TRBJ2-7; D is unresolved. Trimming took 3 bases from V and 3 from J, leaving 6 bases between them. There are 11 residues in the CDR3. Germline V gene sequence: CDR1 DFQATT, CDR2 SNEGSKA (reference sequence). Here the CDR3 reads CSASIGYEQYF. The CDR3 region has the DNA TGCAGTGCTAGTATTGGCTACGAGCAGTACTTC.

The chain employs TRBV28 and TRBJ2-7, with 10 bases lining up with TRBD1. V was pared by 6 bases and J by 1 base, with 6 bases of the junction left unmatched. The germline CDR1 and CDR2 sequences are MDHEN and SYDVKM. This CDR3 spans 15 amino acids. CDR3 DNA: TGTGCCAGCAGAACCGGGACAGGGGAGTCCTACGAGCAGTACTTC. It codes for CASRTGTGESYEQYF.

The rearrangement links TRBV10-1 to TRBJ1-4, with 8 bases fitting TRBD1. The germline gives CDR1 WNHNN, CDR2 SYGVQD (reference sequence). The CDR3 extends over 14 amino acids. V dropped 3 bases and J dropped 8; count of bases not matched to a gene: 5. CDR3: CASSDGQGREKLFF. CDR3 DNA sequence: TGCGCCAGCAGTGATGGACAGGGAAGAGAAAAACTGTTTTTT.

The V gene is TRBV6-5, the J gene TRBJ1-6; D call uncertain. V lost 5 bases, J lost 9 bases, and 17 bases lay in between. The CDR3 is 15 amino acids. Per the germline V gene, CDR1 is MNHEY and CDR2 is SVGAGI. The CDR3 nucleotides are TGTGCCAGCAGTGCCGCGGGAGCAGCAGGTTCACCCCTCCACTTT. Encoded protein: CASSAAGAAGSPLHF.

The rearrangement uses TRBV7-3 and TRBJ1-1, with unresolved D. The V gene's germline CDR1 is SGHTA and CDR2 FQGTGA. The CDR3 sequence is 14 residues long. The ends were cut back, 5 bases at V and 4 bases at J, with 14 bases in the middle. CDR3 residues: CASSPTSRPTEAFF. The CDR3 nucleotides read TGTGCCAGCAGCCCGACCTCGCGCCCCACTGAAGCTTTCTTT.

CDR3 nucleotide sequence: TGTGCCAGCAGCTTGGCTAGACAGGGAAAGGAGACCCAGTACTTC. The encoded protein is CASSLARQGKETQYF. J is TRBJ2-5 and V is TRBV5-4, with 7 bases fitting TRBD1. V was clipped by 0 bases and J by 5 bases; unmatched bases: 7. CDR1 is SGHNT, CDR2 YYREEE, per germline (reference sequence). The CDR3 runs 15 residues.

The V and J genes are TRBV10-1 and TRBJ2-5; D gene unclear. V was clipped by 0 bases and J by 4 bases, with 9 bases between them. Looked up from germline, CDR1 is WNHNN and CDR2 is SYGVQD (reference sequence). This CDR3 has 14 residues. CDR3 in DNA: TGCGCCAGCAGTGAGTCGACCGTGGGAGAGACCCAGTACTTC. Translated: CASSESTVGETQYF.

The genes are TRBV18 and TRBJ1-1; D remains unclear. CDR3 size: 13 residues. Trimming took off 2 bases at V and 4 bases at J, with 8 bases between the two ends. Germline values: CDR1 KGHSH, CDR2 LQKENI. The CDR3 here is CASSPSSGTEAFF. The CDR3 coding sequence is TGTGCCAGCTCACCATCAAGTGGCACTGAAGCTTTCTTT.

The V and J genes are TRBV28 and TRBJ1-5; 8 nucleotides align to TRBD1. The CDR3 is made up of 16 amino acids. Germline values: CDR1 MDHEN, CDR2 SYDVKM. The ends lost 5 bases at V and 3 bases at J; junction bases unmatched: 9. The chain's CDR3 is CASSPLDRGYNQPQHF. Here the CDR3 DNA reads TGTGCCAGCAGTCCTCTTGACAGGGGTTACAATCAGCCCCAGCATTTT.

V usage is TRBV6-1 and J usage is TRBJ1-2, with a weak D call TRBD1 (6 bases). The CDR3 is made up of 14 amino acids. Trimming removed 6 bases at V and 1 base at J, with 12 bases between. The V gene's germline CDR1 is MNHNS and CDR2 SASEGT. Written as DNA, the CDR3 is TGTGCCAGCAGCCGGGACACCAATAACTATGGCTACACCTTC. It specifies CASSRDTNNYGYTF.

The chain carries TRBV5-1 and TRBJ2-5; D is unresolved. Trimming took off 1 base at V and 1 base at J, with 11 bases between the two ends. The CDR3 has 15 residues. CDR1 is SGHRS, CDR2 YFSETQ, per germline. This CDR3 is CASSLLQTSQETQYF. CDR3 DNA sequence: TGCGCCAGCAGCTTGTTACAGACAAGCCAAGAGACCCAGTACTTC.

V usage is TRBV6-1 and J usage is TRBJ2-7; 7 positions agree with TRBD1. Germline lookup yields CDR1 MNHNS and CDR2 SASEGT. The CDR3 is 14 amino acids. V lost 7 bases to trimming and J lost 4 bases; unmatched junction nucleotides: 10. The CDR3 sequence is CASTPGDRAYEQYF. The CDR3 region has the DNA TGTGCCAGCACTCCAGGAGACAGGGCATACGAGCAGTACTTC.

The rearrangement joins TRBV5-6 to TRBJ2-7, with D perhaps matching TRBD1 (6 bases). Trimming removed 4 bases from V and 4 bases from J, with 15 bases in between. Germline V gene lookup returns CDR1 SGHDT and CDR2 YYEEEE. The CDR3 runs 14 residues. CDR3 amino acids: CASSLVGGQYEQYF. The CDR3, as DNA: TGTGCCAGCAGCCTCGTAGGGGGTCAGTACGAGCAGTACTTC.

A word on this clone: The junction departs from germline at one end; a sequencing error may be responsible. V usage is TRBV5-6 and J usage is TRBJ1-3, with D unclear. The CDR3 totals 14 residues. Germline lookup yields CDR1 SGHDT and CDR2 YYEEEE. CDR3 coding DNA: TGTGCCAGCACCTTGAGGCGTCTTGGAAACACCATATATTTT. Its translation: CASTLRRLGNTIYF.

The V and J genes are TRBV7-2 and TRBJ2-7; D not resolved. The CDR3 is made up of 15 amino acids. Looked up from germline, CDR1 is SGHTA and CDR2 is FQGNSA. Trimming removed 1 base at V and 0 bases at J, with 10 bases between. The CDR3 DNA sequence: TGTGCCAGCAGCTTAGAGGGCACGGCCTCCTACGAGCAGTACTTC. The encoded protein is CASSLEGTASYEQYF.

In this sample, this clone turned up a few times. The chain joins TRBV2 to TRBJ1-1; TRBD1 matches 7 bases. The junction had 10 bases not matched to a gene; V was cut back by 7 bases and J by 2 bases. The CDR3 is made up of 15 amino acids. Germline CDR1 reads SNHLY; CDR2 reads FYNNEI. CDR3 coding DNA: TGTGCCAGCATGGGACAGCGGTCACCCAACACTGAAGCTTTCTTT. Translated, it gives CASMGQRSPNTEAFF.

J is TRBJ2-1 and V is TRBV11-2; 7 bases agree with TRBD2. The length of the CDR3 is 13 residues. V was clipped by 5 bases and J by 10 bases; unmatched bases: 8. Germline-derived CDR1 and CDR2 are SGHAT and FQNNGV. CDR3 DNA: TGTGCCAGCAGCCTAGGGGCAGCGGGAGAGCAGTTCTTC. Translated: CASSLGAAGEQFF.

In its sample, this clone was seen a few times. The V call is TRBV25-1, the J call TRBJ1-2; D ambiguous. The V end was cut by 3 bases, the J end by 8 bases, with 7 bases between. Germline loops: CDR1 MGHDK, CDR2 SYGVNS. The CDR3 is 11 residues long. CDR3 in DNA: TGTGCCAGCAGTGAGGTCAGGGGCTACACCTTC. This codes for CASSEVRGYTF.

This clone showed up just a few times. This chain joins TRBV7-2 and TRBJ1-1; TRBD1 might be the D (6 bases). Germline lookup yields CDR1 SGHTA and CDR2 FQGNSA. There are 13 residues in the CDR3. V was cut by 5 bases and J by 4 bases, with 11 bases left in between. The CDR3 bases are TGTGCCAGCAGCCCCGCAGGGGTCACTGAAGCTTTCTTT. Its protein product is CASSPAGVTEAFF.

This chain joins TRBV7-9 and TRBJ2-4; D assignment may be TRBD1 or TRBD2 (5 bases each). Germline values: CDR1 SEHNR, CDR2 FQNEAQ (reference sequence). This CDR3 region has 14 residues. V lost 5 bases, J lost 5 bases, and 13 bases lay in between. CDR3 sequence: CASSVWGKENIQYF. CDR3 sequence (DNA): TGTGCCAGCAGCGTATGGGGGAAAGAAAACATTCAGTACTTC.

In its sample, this clone was seen once. The J gene is TRBJ1-3, the V gene TRBV7-9; D unresolved. Per germline, CDR1 SEHNR and CDR2 FQNEAQ (reference sequence). This CDR3 comprises 15 residues. V shed 5 bases and J shed 4 bases, with 15 bases lying between them. CDR3 protein: CASSSPGSGGNTIYF. The DNA of the CDR3 is TGTGCCAGCAGCAGTCCGGGATCGGGAGGAAACACCATATATTTT. Complete variable domain (other parts from reference TRBV7-9 and TRBJ1-3): DTGVSQNPRHKITKRGQNVTFRCDPISEHNRLYWYRQTLGQGPEFLTYFQNEAQLEKSRLLSDRFSAERPKGSFSTLEIQRTEQGDSAMYLCASSSPGSGGNTIYFGEGSWLTVV.

The genes are TRBV9 and TRBJ1-5; no reliable D call. Germline loops: CDR1 SGDLS, CDR2 YYNGEE. The CDR3 sequence is 14 residues long. Trimming stripped 0 bases from V and 6 bases from J, with 10 bases between. CDR3 protein: CASSVGVGFQPQHF. The DNA for the CDR3 is TGTGCCAGCAGCGTAGGGGTCGGGTTTCAGCCCCAGCATTTT.

The rearrangement joins TRBV6-1 to TRBJ2-6; 7 bases map to TRBD1. CDR3 length: 14 amino acids. CDR1 and CDR2 from the germline V gene are MNHNS and SASEGT. The ends lost 8 bases at V and 1 base at J; junction bases unmatched: 2. The CDR3: CASGGQSGANVLTF. In nucleotides, the CDR3 is TGTGCCAGCGGGGGACAGTCTGGGGCCAACGTCCTGACTTTC.

Only a few counts were recorded for this clone. The rearrangement links TRBV7-9 to TRBJ2-7; D gene ambiguous. Trimming shortened V by 5 bases and J by 7 bases, and 12 bases separated the two germline ends. The CDR3 has 12 amino acids. Germline CDR1 and CDR2: SEHNR and FQNEAQ (reference sequence). The DNA for the CDR3 is TGTGCCAGCAGCGATTCCCTGGGGGAGCAGTACTTC. Encoded protein: CASSDSLGEQYF. Using reference TRBV7-9 and TRBJ2-7 for the parts outside the CDR3, the full variable domain is DTGVSQNPRHKITKRGQNVTFRCDPISEHNRLYWYRQTLGQGPEFLTYFQNEAQLEKSRLLSDRFSAERPKGSFSTLEIQRTEQGDSAMYLCASSDSLGEQYFGPGTRLTVT.